At least ten counts were recorded for the clone carrying this T cell receptor beta chain. The antigen remains undetermined. This record comes from a study of T cell repertoires in cytomegalovirus infection. Study context: Both CMV infection and a matching HLA type were indicated by public TCR beta signatures. Study outcomes and limitations: The ex vivo response was dominated by HLA-C-restricted CMV-specific TCR beta clonotypes. Based on cumulative public TCR beta family frequency, carriers of CMV plus the relevant HLA were identified.

One entry per CDR3 protein results from TCRdb running MiXCR on the reads. The sample comprises approximately 120,000 distinct CDR3 sequences, 32% of which are singletons, and under 70% rests with the top ten. Sequenced here: CD8+ T cells from cultured PBMCs, sampled from culture after CMV antigen stimulation. This TCR was sampled from a human donor in good health (CMV status not recorded). Some clones in this sample may be carry-over from other donors' samples.

CDR3 in DNA: TGTGCCAGCAGCGGGCGGATTAGAGATACGCAGTATTTT. It codes for CASSGRIRDTQYF. J is TRBJ2-3 and V is TRBV7-8; no clear D gene. This CDR3 region has 13 residues. CDR1 is SGHVS and CDR2 is FQNEAQ in the germline V gene. V dropped 5 bases and J dropped 5 bases, with 11 bases sitting between them.